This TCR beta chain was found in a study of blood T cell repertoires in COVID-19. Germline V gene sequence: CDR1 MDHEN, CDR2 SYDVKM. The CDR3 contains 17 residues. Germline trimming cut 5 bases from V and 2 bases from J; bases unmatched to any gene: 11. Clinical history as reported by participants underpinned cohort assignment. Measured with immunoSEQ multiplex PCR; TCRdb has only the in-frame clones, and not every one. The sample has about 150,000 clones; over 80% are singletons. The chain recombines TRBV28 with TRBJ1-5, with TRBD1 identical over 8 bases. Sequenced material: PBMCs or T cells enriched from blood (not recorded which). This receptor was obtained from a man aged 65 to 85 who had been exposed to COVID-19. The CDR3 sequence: CASSLLRGLSGNQPQHF. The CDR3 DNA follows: TGTGCCAGCAGTCTCCTCAGGGGGCTGAGTGGCAATCAGCCCCAGCATTTT.